These T cell receptor beta chains were read from a single sample in a study of molecular identifiers for immune sequencing clone quantification. Each CDR3 protein is one row after TCRdb ran MiXCR on the PCR reads. This sample carries over 550,000 distinct CDR3 sequences, roughly 25% of them seen once, and the ten largest clones take 0.78%. Material for sequencing was naive CD8+ T cells from blood, with Jurkat cell RNA spiked in. Receptors were obtained from a human donor in good health. Some libraries in this study had Jurkat cell RNA spiked in. Both conserved end residues are part of each CDR3. A D gene is named only where the DNA matches it firmly. Size values are once, few and many counts, or a class for expanded clones, and some rows have none.

d_gene: TRBD1
abundance: many
v_gene: TRBV7-6
j_gene: TRBJ2-7
CDR3aa: CASSPMPGTGNSYEQYF
CDR3nt: TGTGCCAGCAGCCCAATGCCCGGGACAGGGAACTCCTACGAGCAGTACTTC

d_gene: NA
abundance: many
v_gene: TRBV7-2
j_gene: TRBJ2-7
CDR3aa: CASSPLGPTYEQYF
CDR3nt: TGTGCCAGCAGCCCGCTGGGGCCCACCTACGAGCAGTACTTC

d_gene: NA
abundance: NA
v_gene: TRBV6-2/TRBV6-3
j_gene: TRBJ1-5
CDR3aa: CASSLVGNQPRHF
CDR3nt: TGTGCCAGCAGTTTGGTCGGAAATCAGCCCCGGCATTTT

d_gene: NA
abundance: NA
v_gene: TRBV11-2
j_gene: TRBJ2-7
CDR3aa: CASSPPEHPTNEQYF
CDR3nt: TGTGCCAGCAGCCCCCCCGAGCACCCAACCAACGAGCAGTACTTC

d_gene: NA
abundance: NA
v_gene: TRBV12-3/TRBV12-4
j_gene: TRBJ2-3
CDR3aa: CASNPSVGGTDTQYF
CDR3nt: TGTGCCAGCAATCCAAGTGTGGGCGGCACAGATACGCAGTATTTT

d_gene: NA
abundance: NA
v_gene: TRBV15
j_gene: TRBJ1-5
CDR3aa: CATSSLGEDQPQHF
CDR3nt: TGTGCCACCAGCAGTTTAGGGGAGGATCAGCCCCAGCATTTT

d_gene: NA
abundance: NA
v_gene: TRBV4-3
j_gene: TRBJ2-1
CDR3aa: CASSQGGFSYNEQFF
CDR3nt: TGCGCCAGCAGCCAAGGGGGCTTCTCCTACAATGAGCAGTTCTTC

d_gene: TRBD1
abundance: NA
v_gene: TRBV10-3
j_gene: TRBJ1-5
CDR3aa: CATQGTGTGYSNQPQHF
CDR3nt: TGTGCCACTCAAGGGACCGGGACAGGGTACAGCAATCAGCCCCAGCATTTT

d_gene: TRBD1
abundance: few
v_gene: TRBV15
j_gene: TRBJ2-5
CDR3aa: CATSIREGQGTQETQYF
CDR3nt: TGTGCCACCAGCATTAGAGAGGGACAGGGGACCCAAGAGACCCAGTACTTC

d_gene: NA
abundance: NA
v_gene: TRBV11-2
j_gene: TRBJ1-1
CDR3aa: CASSSPRGENTEAFF
CDR3nt: TGTGCCAGCAGCTCCCCACGTGGAGAGAACACTGAAGCTTTCTTT

d_gene: NA
abundance: few
v_gene: TRBV24-1
j_gene: TRBJ2-3
CDR3aa: CATSARGRTDTQYF
CDR3nt: TGTGCCACCAGTGCGCGGGGGCGGACAGATACGCAGTATTTT

d_gene: TRBD2
abundance: NA
v_gene: TRBV9
j_gene: TRBJ2-3
CDR3aa: CASSVAGLAGETDTQYF
CDR3nt: TGTGCCAGCAGCGTAGCGGGACTAGCGGGGGAAACAGATACGCAGTATTTT

d_gene: NA
abundance: NA
v_gene: TRBV13
j_gene: TRBJ2-3
CDR3aa: CASSLWTQNTDTQYF
CDR3nt: TGTGCCAGCAGCTTATGGACACAAAACACAGATACGCAGTATTTT

d_gene: NA
abundance: many
v_gene: TRBV20-1
j_gene: TRBJ2-7
CDR3aa: CSARAEDEQYF
CDR3nt: TGCAGTGCTAGAGCCGAGGACGAGCAGTACTTC

d_gene: NA
abundance: few
v_gene: TRBV7-9
j_gene: TRBJ2-1
CDR3aa: CASSFRGGRENEQFF
CDR3nt: TGTGCCAGCAGCTTCAGGGGGGGCCGAGAGAATGAGCAGTTCTTC

d_gene: TRBD2
abundance: many
v_gene: TRBV7-2
j_gene: TRBJ2-7
CDR3aa: CASSKDGTSGLREQYF
CDR3nt: TGTGCCAGCAGCAAAGATGGGACTAGCGGTTTGCGTGAGCAGTACTTC

d_gene: NA
abundance: NA
v_gene: TRBV5-1
j_gene: TRBJ1-1
CDR3aa: CASSFPGANTEAFF
CDR3nt: TGCGCCAGCAGCTTTCCTGGGGCGAACACTGAAGCTTTCTTT

d_gene: NA
abundance: many
v_gene: TRBV30
j_gene: TRBJ1-1
CDR3aa: CAWRVRAEAFF
CDR3nt: TGTGCCTGGAGGGTTCGTGCTGAAGCTTTCTTT

d_gene: NA
abundance: many
v_gene: TRBV7-3
j_gene: TRBJ1-5
CDR3aa: CASSLWGGQPQHF
CDR3nt: TGTGCCAGCAGCTTATGGGGTGGTCAGCCCCAGCATTTT

d_gene: TRBD2
abundance: few
v_gene: TRBV20-1
j_gene: TRBJ2-1
CDR3aa: CSATTLAGVYNEQFF
CDR3nt: TGCAGTGCTACGACCCTAGCGGGGGTCTACAATGAGCAGTTCTTC

d_gene: TRBD2
abundance: few
v_gene: TRBV15
j_gene: TRBJ2-7
CDR3aa: CATSRDRWRREGEQYF
CDR3nt: TGTGCCACCAGCAGAGATAGGTGGCGGAGGGAGGGCGAGCAGTACTTC

d_gene: NA
abundance: few
v_gene: TRBV3-1
j_gene: TRBJ2-7
CDR3aa: CASSPNMLARYEQYF
CDR3nt: TGTGCCAGCAGCCCGAATATGCTAGCTCGCTACGAGCAGTACTTC

d_gene: NA
abundance: NA
v_gene: TRBV27
j_gene: TRBJ1-6
CDR3aa: CASSLESPNYNSPLHF
CDR3nt: TGTGCCAGCAGTTTAGAGAGTCCGAACTATAATTCACCCCTCCACTTT

d_gene: NA
abundance: many
v_gene: TRBV7-2
j_gene: TRBJ1-1
CDR3aa: CASSLAVVGGNTEAFF
CDR3nt: TGTGCCAGCAGCTTAGCTGTTGTAGGGGGAAACACTGAAGCTTTCTTT

d_gene: TRBD2
abundance: many
v_gene: TRBV29-1
j_gene: TRBJ2-5
CDR3aa: CSASGAEGAQYF
CDR3nt: TGCAGCGCTAGCGGGGCCGAGGGGGCCCAGTACTTC